This section outlines one T cell receptor (beta chain) sequence together with its context. Its recognized antigen is unknown. The input lacks base qualities; no much larger clone sits a single base away. For CDR1 and CDR2, the germline V gene (reference sequence) lists LNHNV and YYDKDF. For this chain, trimming is 7 bases at the V end and 2 bases at the J end, and the number of junction bases without a gene match is 5. The CDR3, cysteine through phenylalanine, is 14 amino acids long. This entry keeps only the CDR3 DNA: 42 bases, framed from base 1. The sample originates from a study of blood T cell repertoires in COVID-19 (dated by TCRdb to the early 2020s). Looking at the study overall: Samples covering the acute and convalescent phases of COVID-19 were provided by collaborators in the United States, Italy and Spain. The material from the prospective study consisted of cDNA or gDNA derived from T cells, B-cell-depleted T cells, or PBMCs. Deeply sampled blood TCRbeta repertoires from subjects exposed to, actively infected with, or recovered from COVID-19 were included in the dataset. The repertoires were released in a freely available public database intended as a resource for research on the immune response to SARS-CoV-2. Samples came from the ongoing ImmuneRACE study (first 160 participants) plus 1,254 subjects from 6 global collaborators. Nearly every sample came with metadata listing a de-identified subject ID, COVID-19 status, age in years and sex. Where HLA class I and class II types were available, the types were taken from metadata supplied by the sample provider, not from assay-based typing.

Enrolling through a virtual design, the prospective study's participants ranged in age from roughly 18 to 89 years and lived across roughly 23 United States geographic areas. Cohort assignment in the prospective study relied on participant-reported clinical history from a screening survey and a study questionnaire. Recovered participants in ImmuneRACE Cohort 3 were defined by two consecutive negative NP/OP PCR tests, clearance by a healthcare professional, or resolution of symptoms. In the prospective study, mobile phlebotomists collected whole blood, serum and a nasopharyngeal or oropharyngeal swab from each participant. Prospective study participants could optionally give additional blood draws and questionnaires over a roughly 2-month period. Blood samples from the prospective study were shipped frozen or at room temperature prior to DNA extraction. The immunoSEQ Assay, a bias-controlled multiplex PCR, was used to amplify TCRbeta CDR3 regions from genomic DNA. On the authors' methods: Within the assay, amplification of reference gene primers was used to estimate how many nucleated cells each sample contained. To quantify the absolute abundance of each unique TCRbeta CDR3 rearrangement, sequence reads were collapsed and filtered. For each sample, productive Simpson clonality was calculated by taking the square root of Simpson's diversity index across productive rearrangements. TCRdb holds this immuneACCESS table with in-frame rearrangements only. Some clones are missing; in checked studies, unresolved V genes explain under half, and the rest has no known cause. V, J and clone size were drawn from that table, and D and trimming were deduced from the DNA. For this sample the table gives a few hundred thousand clones, of which 85% were detected only once. 18% of the sample is in the top ten clones.

Study-wide findings and limitations: Clinical and demographic metadata were provided uncurated, with the amount varying by source and participant.

Sequenced material: PBMCs or T cells enriched from blood (not recorded which). The clonotype comes from a man aged 35-49 years who had recovered from COVID-19. The V and J genes are TRBV15 and TRBJ1-5; 7 of the junction bases match TRBD1. This receptor has the CDR3 CATNGDRGNQPQHF. The sequenced DNA is TGTGCCACCAACGGTGACAGGGGCAATCAGCCCCAGCATTTT.